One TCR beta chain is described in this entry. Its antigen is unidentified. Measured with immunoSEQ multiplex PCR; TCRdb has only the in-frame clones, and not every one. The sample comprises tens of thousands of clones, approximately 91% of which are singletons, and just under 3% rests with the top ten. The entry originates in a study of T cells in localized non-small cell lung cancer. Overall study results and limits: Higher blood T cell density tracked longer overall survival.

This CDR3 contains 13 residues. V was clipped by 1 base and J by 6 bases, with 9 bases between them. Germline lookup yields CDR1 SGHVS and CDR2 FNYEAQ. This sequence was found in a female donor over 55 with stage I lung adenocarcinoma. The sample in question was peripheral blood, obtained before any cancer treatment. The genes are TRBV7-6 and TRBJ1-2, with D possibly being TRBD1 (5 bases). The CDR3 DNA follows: TGTGCCAGCAGCTTAGTTACGGGGCATGGCTACACCTTC. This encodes CASSLVTGHGYTF. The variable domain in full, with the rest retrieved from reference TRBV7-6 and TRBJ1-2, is GAGVSQSPRYKVTKRGQDVALRCDPISGHVSLYWYRQALGQGPEFLTYFNYEAQQDKSGLPNDRFSAERPEGSISTLTIQRTEQRDSAMYRCASSLVTGHGYTFGSGTRLTVV.